This T cell receptor (beta chain) came from a study of blood T cells in healthy people across ages. Study-level points and caveats: The unknown donor CMV status may have confounded expanded clonotype changes.

Of note for this clonotype: Its antigen is unidentified.

Combining a sample-barcoded 5' primer with a J-beta primer mix, a second PCR ran for roughly 6 to 12 cycles. TCRdb called the 5' RACE reads again in MiXCR, with one record for every CDR3 protein. The table has around 1,900,000 distinct CDR3 sequences, approximately 40% seen once. The V and J ends lost 0 bases and 12 bases respectively, with 14 bases between them. Germline V gene sequence: CDR1 LGHNA, CDR2 YSLEER. The CDR3 extends over 13 amino acids. The sequenced sample consisted of blood. The sequence came from a human donor in good health. The chain is built from TRBV4-3 and TRBJ1-2, with D possibly being TRBD1 (5 bases). The chain's CDR3 is CASSQERGSYHTF. The CDR3 DNA reads TGCGCCAGCAGCCAAGAAAGGGGCTCATACCACACCTTC.